This TCR beta chain emerged from a study of T cells after yellow fever vaccination (dated by TCRdb to the late 2010s). A note on the overall study: The SMART-Seq v4 Ultra Low Input RNA kit was used to prepare libraries from fractions with low cell numbers. To track T-cell clones before and after primary and booster YFV17D yellow fever vaccination, bulk TCR alpha and beta repertoires were sequenced longitudinally. Two healthy male donors, one aged 18 to 30 and one aged 30 to 39 years, were included in the cohort. Blood was drawn at multiple timepoints before and after primary and secondary immunization, with bulk PBMC replicates and cell subsets isolated.

This clonotype showed up just a few times. Its recognized antigen is unknown. No qualities accompany the bases; no much larger clone lies one base away. TCR cDNA was synthesized by 5'RACE template switching, which introduced a universal primer site and unique molecular identifiers. Priming for cDNA synthesis came from both the TCR alpha and TCR beta constant segments. Libraries were amplified in two PCR steps, with sample barcodes and sequencing adapters added in the second step. Sequencing of the libraries was done on either Illumina HiSeq 2500 (2x100 bp) or NovaSeq (2x150 bp). From the authors' description of their analysis: Demultiplexing of reads and collapsing into UMI consensus sequences were performed with MIGEC, and V(D)J alignment was carried out with MiXCR. Vaccine-responding clonotypes were identified with edgeR using replicate PBMC samples, with FDR below 0.01 and a log2 fold change above 5 up to day 15 being required. Each bulk clonotype received a CD4 or CD8 identity based on whether the sequenced CD4 or CD8 repertoire contained that clonotype at higher abundance. TCRdb's own reprocessing of the public reads used fastp at Q25 and MiXCR and kept productive beta chains. Here each entry gathers all rows of one CDR3 protein and keeps the most common genes and DNA. TCRdb's processing, not the study's, gives the V and J calls here. In all, the sample holds a few hundred thousand distinct CDR3 sequences, and 19% of those were seen once. The ten largest clones capture more than 13% of the sample.

Here is what the overall study found, with its caveats: Because abundant contaminating clonotypes from the bulk population could be contained in FACS-sorted repertoires, computational filtering was required. The study included only a couple of donors, which limits how far the findings can be generalized. Most clones expanded after primary vaccination were re-detected after the booster (almost 98% of CD4 and around 88% of CD8), suggesting broad memory maintenance. The secondary T-cell response was weaker than the primary response but faster, peaking on day 5 instead of day 15. A small share of clonotypes was detected in both CD4 and CD8 compartments, with the overlap likely arising from convergent recombination.

The CDR3 goes from the cysteine to the phenylalanine over 15 residues. The retained sequence is limited to the CDR3, 45 bases, with the frame set at the first base. V is pruned by 3 bases and J by 5 bases, leaving 7 bases of the junction without a gene match. The sample's treatment or condition label is to be understood as: live attenuated yellow fever vaccine strain. At every blood-draw timepoint, two biological replicates of bulk PBMCs were collected. PBMCs were isolated from peripheral blood using a standard Ficoll-Paque protocol. RNA was extracted with TriZol from bulk PBMCs, CD4 and CD8 fractions, and dextramer-positive and dextramer-negative fractions.

The sequence is built from TRBV12-3 or TRBV12-4 and TRBJ2-5; 9 nucleotides in the junction match TRBD2. This clonotype was obtained from a man aged 25-40 years who received the YFV17D yellow fever vaccine. Here the sequenced sample was PBMCs, taken 15 days after the yellow fever booster vaccination. Read as DNA, the sequence is TGTGCCAGCAGTTTTATCGCGGGAGGGCGCGAGACCCAGTACTTC. It specifies CASSFIAGGRETQYF.